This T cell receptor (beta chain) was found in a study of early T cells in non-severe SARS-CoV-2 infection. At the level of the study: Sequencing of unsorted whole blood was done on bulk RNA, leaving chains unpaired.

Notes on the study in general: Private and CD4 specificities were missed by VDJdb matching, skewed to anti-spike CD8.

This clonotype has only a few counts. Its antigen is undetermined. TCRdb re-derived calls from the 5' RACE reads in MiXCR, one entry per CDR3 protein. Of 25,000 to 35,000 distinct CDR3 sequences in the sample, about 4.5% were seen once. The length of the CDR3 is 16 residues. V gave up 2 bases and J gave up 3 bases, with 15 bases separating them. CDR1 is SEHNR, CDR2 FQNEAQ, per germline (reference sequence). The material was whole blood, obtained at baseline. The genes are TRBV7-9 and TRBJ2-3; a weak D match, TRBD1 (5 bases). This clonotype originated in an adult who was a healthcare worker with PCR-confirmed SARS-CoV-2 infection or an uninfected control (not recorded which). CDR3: CASSLLRRERTDTQYF. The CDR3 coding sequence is TGTGCCAGCAGCTTATTACGCAGGGAAAGGACAGATACGCAGTATTTT.